A selection of T cell receptor beta chains follows, all from one sample in a study of T cells expressing NK-cell markers. TCRdb re-called the 5' RACE reads and shows each CDR3 protein once, DNA omitted. Across fewer than 400,000 distinct CDR3 sequences, the top ten clones capture approximately 12% of the sample. Sequencing input: blood T cells: a sorted CD56 or NKG2C T cell subset, CD4+ or CD8+ T cells, or bulk PBMC T cells (not recorded which). Receptor source: a woman in her 50s in good health. Each CDR3 is given with its conserved first and last residue.

j_gene: TRBJ2-2; v_gene: TRBV11-3; CDR3aa: CASSLVGQAFFTGELFF
j_gene: TRBJ2-3; v_gene: TRBV5-1; CDR3aa: CASRSPQGAKTDTQYF
j_gene: TRBJ2-4; v_gene: TRBV7-9; CDR3aa: CASSPQTGNGQYF
j_gene: TRBJ1-6; v_gene: TRBV28; CDR3aa: CASTITGDNSPLHF
j_gene: TRBJ1-2; v_gene: TRBV5-4; CDR3aa: CASSAVYRGSEGYTF
j_gene: TRBJ1-1; v_gene: TRBV3-1; CDR3aa: CASSQVAGREAFF
j_gene: TRBJ2-4; v_gene: TRBV4-2; CDR3aa: CASSQDRQGRIQYF
j_gene: TRBJ1-2; v_gene: TRBV12-3/TRBV12-4; CDR3aa: CASSTRSIGYTF
j_gene: TRBJ2-1; v_gene: TRBV4-2; CDR3aa: CASSQDLRASLYNEQFF
j_gene: TRBJ2-1; v_gene: TRBV28; CDR3aa: CASSLHTGTSASYNEQFF
j_gene: TRBJ2-5; v_gene: TRBV9; CDR3aa: CASSVDGSSETQYF
j_gene: TRBJ2-1; v_gene: TRBV5-1; CDR3aa: CASRTAYNEQFF
j_gene: TRBJ2-3; v_gene: TRBV7-9; CDR3aa: CASSRDSHITDTQYF
j_gene: TRBJ2-1; v_gene: TRBV14; CDR3aa: CASSQSLEGEQFF
j_gene: TRBJ1-4; v_gene: TRBV12-3/TRBV12-4; CDR3aa: CASSLLAVGEKLFF
j_gene: TRBJ2-1; v_gene: TRBV12-3/TRBV12-4; CDR3aa: CASSLGGGPIEQFF
j_gene: TRBJ2-2; v_gene: TRBV6-5; CDR3aa: CASSYSAGQGTGELFF
j_gene: TRBJ1-2; v_gene: TRBV3-1; CDR3aa: CASKENYGYTF
j_gene: TRBJ1-2; v_gene: TRBV5-1; CDR3aa: CASSLEMGRGYTF
j_gene: TRBJ1-6; v_gene: TRBV7-6; CDR3aa: CASSLRFNIGGTGNHSPLHF
j_gene: TRBJ2-2; v_gene: TRBV4-1; CDR3aa: CASSQEGQAGTGELFF
j_gene: TRBJ2-1; v_gene: TRBV29-1; CDR3aa: CSVEGGSSGSYNEQFF
j_gene: TRBJ2-3; v_gene: TRBV5-1; CDR3aa: CASSQRQGADTQYF
j_gene: TRBJ2-5; v_gene: TRBV28; CDR3aa: CASSPRGTSGQETQYF
j_gene: TRBJ2-4; v_gene: TRBV6-5; CDR3aa: CASSYSTKNIQYF
j_gene: TRBJ2-1; v_gene: TRBV3-1; CDR3aa: CASSHSLAGAYEQFF
j_gene: TRBJ1-2; v_gene: TRBV20-1; CDR3aa: CSARVEAVYGYTF
j_gene: TRBJ1-1; v_gene: TRBV7-9; CDR3aa: CASSSHRDGAFF
j_gene: TRBJ2-5; v_gene: TRBV20-1; CDR3aa: CSAGQGRRETQYF
j_gene: TRBJ2-7; v_gene: TRBV2; CDR3aa: CASTGRENEQYF
j_gene: TRBJ2-1; v_gene: TRBV24-1; CDR3aa: CATSSTSGSSYNEQFF
j_gene: TRBJ2-1; v_gene: TRBV5-4; CDR3aa: CASSPIFGGEQFF
j_gene: TRBJ2-7; v_gene: TRBV20-1; CDR3aa: CSARYSYEQYF
j_gene: TRBJ2-7; v_gene: TRBV5-5; CDR3aa: CASSPIKPTAYEQYF
j_gene: TRBJ2-3; v_gene: TRBV21-1; CDR3aa: CASSKSRGPTSGRQDTQYF
j_gene: TRBJ2-5; v_gene: TRBV10-1; CDR3aa: CASSSGTGRGETQYF
j_gene: TRBJ1-5; v_gene: TRBV5-6; CDR3aa: CASSLADRQNQPQHF